The 19 T cell receptor beta chains reported below all come from one sample, sequenced in a study of T cells in Graves' hyperthyroidism and ophthalmopathy. Amplified regions were TCR beta CDR3 sequences from RNA transcripts. Carried out on the TCR CDR3, a first-round RT-PCR used the HTBI primer set. Each CDR3 protein gets one entry after TCRdb re-called the multiplex PCR reads with MiXCR. The top ten hold 11% of the sample, which has about 380,000 distinct CDR3 sequences, approximately 15% seen once. Sequencing was performed on blood. Receptors originate from a woman aged 55-70 years with Graves' hyperthyroidism.

This clonotype was counted at least ten times. V and J are TRBV7-9 and TRBJ2-5, with 8 bases identical to TRBD1. This CDR3 comprises 14 residues. Germline assignment: CDR1 SEHNR and CDR2 FQNEAQ (reference sequence). V dropped 5 bases and J dropped 6; count of bases not matched to a gene: 8. This CDR3 is CASSAGTGEQTQYF. CDR3 bases: TGTGCCAGCAGCGCTGGGACAGGAGAACAGACCCAGTACTTC.

The chain joins TRBV20-1 to TRBJ1-1; D is possibly TRBD1 (5 bases). There are 13 residues in the CDR3. The V end lost 6 bases, the J end lost 5 bases, and 16 bases lay between the germline ends. CDR1 DFQATT and CDR2 SNEGSKA come from the germline V gene (reference sequence). The CDR3 DNA reads as TGCAGTGCCCCGCCCCCCGGGGCGACTGAAGCTTTCTTT. Its protein product is CSAPPPGATEAFF.

V gene TRBV19 combines with J gene TRBJ2-7, with 13 bases lining up with TRBD2. The CDR3 spans 14 residues. The V and J ends lost 3 bases and 6 bases, in that order; junction bases with no gene match: 2. CDR1 is LNHDA and CDR2 is SQIVND in the germline V gene (reference sequence). CDR3 protein: CASSIGLAGVEQYF. The CDR3 nucleotides read TGTGCCAGTAGTATCGGACTAGCGGGAGTCGAGCAGTACTTC.

This clonotype was observed a few times. The V gene is TRBV20-1, the J gene TRBJ2-1; TRBD2 aligns across 11 bases. This CDR3 comprises 14 residues. CDR1 and CDR2 from the germline V gene are DFQATT and SNEGSKA (reference sequence). The J segment lost 2 bases and the V segment lost 3 bases, leaving 0 bases of the junction unmatched. The CDR3 region is CSASSGRAYNEQFF. The CDR3 region has the DNA TGCAGTGCTAGTAGCGGGAGGGCCTACAATGAGCAGTTCTTC.

This clonotype was recorded at least ten times. V gene TRBV11-2 combines with J gene TRBJ2-7; no clear D gene. The CDR3 is made up of 15 amino acids. V lost 1 base and J 3 bases, leaving 13 bases between the germline ends. Germline values: CDR1 SGHAT, CDR2 FQNNGV. The CDR3 DNA is TGTGCCAGCAGCTTAGGTCCCAGTGGTGGCTACGAGCAGTACTTC. Amino acid sequence: CASSLGPSGGYEQYF.

The chain employs TRBV5-1 and TRBJ1-2; a possible D gene is TRBD1 (5 bases). This CDR3 comprises 15 residues. The germline V and J ends were trimmed by 2 bases and 4 bases, with 15 bases remaining between them. Germline V gives CDR1 SGHRS, CDR2 YFSETQ. CDR3 loop: CASSLTGDRSYGYTF. CDR3 bases: TGCGCCAGCAGCTTAACTGGGGACCGCTCCTATGGCTACACCTTC.

This clonotype has just a few counts. The chain uses TRBV24-1 and TRBJ2-3, with D perhaps matching TRBD1 or TRBD2 (5 bases each). Looked up from germline, CDR1 is KGHDR and CDR2 is SFDVKD. V gave up 4 bases and J gave up 0 bases, with 19 bases separating them. The CDR3 sequence is 18 residues long. The CDR3 is CATSEPWGSRLSTDTQYF. CDR3 nucleotide sequence: TGTGCCACCAGTGAACCTTGGGGGTCACGGCTTAGCACAGATACGCAGTATTTT.

At least ten counts were recorded for this clonotype. V and J are TRBV12-3 or TRBV12-4 and TRBJ2-1; D is perhaps TRBD1 (5 bases). The CDR3 extends over 18 amino acids. V was trimmed by 0 bases and J by 0 bases, leaving 15 bases between them. The CDR3 here is CASSLAAGLGSSYNEQFF. CDR3 in DNA: TGTGCCAGCAGTTTAGCGGCAGGGCTTGGAAGCTCCTACAATGAGCAGTTCTTC.

This clonotype was observed a handful of times. V gene TRBV5-1 combines with J gene TRBJ2-7, with a possible D match to TRBD2 (7 bases). The CDR3 loop spans 18 amino acids. V lost 0 bases to trimming and J lost 2 bases, with 21 bases between them. From germline, CDR1 is SGHRS and CDR2 YFSETQ. The CDR3 protein is CASSLVPSLAGATYEQYF. CDR3 nucleotide sequence: TGCGCCAGCAGCTTGGTTCCGTCTTTGGCGGGGGCCACCTACGAGCAGTACTTC.

This chain joins TRBV9 and TRBJ2-4; D uncertain. CDR3 size: 14 residues. CDR1 and CDR2 from the germline V gene are SGDLS and YYNGEE. The ends were cut back, 0 bases at V and 3 bases at J, with 7 bases in the middle. CDR3: CASSVDGDKNIQYF. For the CDR3, the DNA is TGTGCCAGCAGCGTAGATGGAGACAAAAACATTCAGTACTTC.

The chain couples TRBV19 to TRBJ2-3; perhaps TRBD2 as D (6 bases). CDR1 and CDR2 (germline): LNHDA, SQIVND (reference sequence). The CDR3 has 16 residues. The V and J ends lost 2 bases and 0 bases respectively, with 12 bases between them. CDR3 sequence: CASSIMGLASTDTQYF. The DNA for the CDR3 is TGTGCCAGTAGTATAATGGGGCTAGCGAGCACAGATACGCAGTATTTT.

This clonotype was seen repeatedly, ten times or more. This sequence joins TRBV6-5 and TRBJ1-2, with D possibly matching TRBD1 (6 bases). The germline CDR1 and CDR2 sequences are MNHEY and SVGAGI. The CDR3 sequence is 15 residues long. Trimming stripped 0 bases from V and 5 bases from J, with 13 bases between. CDR3 sequence (DNA): TGTGCCAGCAGTTACTCGTCGGGGGGCCAGTATGGCTACACCTTC. Translated: CASSYSSGGQYGYTF.

The rearrangement links TRBV6-4 to TRBJ2-2; TRBD2 might be the D (6 bases). Germline V gene data show CDR1 as MRHNA and CDR2 as SNTAGT. Trimming took off 0 bases at V and 6 bases at J, with 8 bases between the two ends. The CDR3 covers 14 residues. CDR3 region: CASSDSEGAGELFF. As DNA, the CDR3 is TGTGCCAGCAGTGACTCGGAGGGCGCCGGGGAGCTGTTTTTT.

The rearrangement uses TRBV20-1 and TRBJ2-3; TRBD1 is a possible D gene (5 bases). There are 16 residues in the CDR3. V gave up 0 bases and J gave up 0 bases, with 13 bases separating them. The V gene's germline CDR1 is DFQATT and CDR2 SNEGSKA (reference sequence). DNA of the CDR3: TGCAGTGCTAGAGATCGCAGGGTTACTAGCACAGATACGCAGTATTTT. Residues: CSARDRRVTSTDTQYF.

V usage is TRBV10-3 and J usage is TRBJ2-2, with 9 bases fitting TRBD2. CDR1 and CDR2 (germline): ENHRY, SYGVKD. Trimming cost V 9 bases and J 6 bases; bases outside gene matches: 8. The CDR3 contains 14 residues. The CDR3: CAIRISGRAGELFF. Here the CDR3 DNA reads TGTGCCATTCGAATTAGCGGGAGAGCCGGGGAGCTGTTTTTT.

Only a few counts were recorded for this clonotype. The V gene is TRBV18, the J gene TRBJ1-6; D is ambiguous. Trimming cost V 6 bases and J 1 base, with 10 bases left between them. Germline assignment: CDR1 KGHSH and CDR2 LQKENI. The CDR3 spans 15 residues. The CDR3 DNA reads as TGTGCCAGCTCCCGGGAGGGATCCTATAATTCACCCCTCCACTTT. Translation gives CASSREGSYNSPLHF.

Comment on this clonotype: The junction departs from germline at one end; a sequencing error may be responsible. The chain has TRBV6-1 and TRBJ1-2; tentative D call: TRBD1 (5 bases). The CDR3 extends over 17 amino acids. CDR1 and CDR2 (germline): MNHNS, SASEGT. CDR3 DNA sequence: TGTGCCAGCGGTGACCGGGGGGATGTCAGATCTAACTATGGCTACACCTTC. Residues: CASGDRGDVRSNYGYTF.

This clonotype was detected many times. The chain uses TRBV6-2 or TRBV6-3 and TRBJ2-1; D not certain. The CDR3 extends over 13 amino acids. V dropped 2 bases and J dropped 6 bases, with 8 bases sitting between them. Per germline, CDR1 MNHEY and CDR2 SVGEGT. The DNA of the CDR3 is TGTGCCAGCAGTTACATATTGGGCAATGAGCAGTTCTTC. It is translated as CASSYILGNEQFF.

About this clonotype itself: This sequence may be a read error, since a much larger clone differs from it by one base. This chain links TRBV27 with TRBJ1-2; TRBD1 is a possible D gene (6 bases). The length of the CDR3 is 13 residues. Per the germline V gene, CDR1 is MNHEY and CDR2 is SMNVEV (reference sequence). The CDR3 here is CAGSRGGDYGYTF. CDR3 nucleotide sequence: TGTGCCGGCAGTCGAGGGGGGGACTATGGCTACACCTTC.